Listed here is a single T cell receptor (beta chain). Its antigen remains unknown. The entry originates in a study of T-cell memory formation after mild COVID-19. Findings of the study overall: Cross-reactive memory apparently joined, as some responding clones appeared in pre-infection memory. Whereas later expanders leaned CD4+, clones contracting day 15 to 85 showed a balanced CD4/CD8 makeup.

TCRdb ran MiXCR on the 5' RACE reads and lists one entry per CDR3 protein. In the table there are hundreds of thousands of distinct CDR3 sequences, around a sixth of which are singletons. The CDR3 has 13 amino acids. Germline V gives CDR1 MGHDK, CDR2 SYGVNS. V shed 2 bases and J shed 4 bases, with 6 bases lying between them. The chain joins TRBV25-1 to TRBJ2-4; D gene unclear. Sequencing was carried out using PBMCs or a T cell subset sorted from them (not recorded which). The sequence came from a young man who had mild COVID-19 (a few samples of this study predate the infection). Cell type and time point are not known. The DNA for the CDR3 is TGTGCCAGCAGTGAACCATCTAAAAACATTCAGTACTTC. It translates to CASSEPSKNIQYF.